The 30 T cell receptor beta chains given below trace back to one sample, sequenced in a study of pediatric ulcerative colitis (dated by TCRdb to about 2019). The library was built by means of the immunoSEQ multiplex PCR assay. Drawn from immuneACCESS, this table holds only the in-frame rearrangements with V and J called that TCRdb kept. Clones are partly lost; checked studies trace under half to an unresolved V gene and leave the rest unexplained. Within this sample are 20,000 to 30,000 clones, with roughly 71% of them counted one time only. The top ten clonotypes cover under 10% of the sample. During colonoscopy, one to two rectal pinch biopsies were obtained for research purposes. Sequencing was performed on gut tissue. The receptors derive from a boy aged 5-17 years with severe ulcerative colitis.

The chain joins TRBV7-8 to TRBJ2-7; D is possibly TRBD1 (6 bases). V was shortened by 5 bases and J by 0 bases, with 11 bases between the two germline ends. The length of the CDR3 is 14 residues. Germline V gene data show CDR1 as SGHVS and CDR2 as FQNEAQ. The CDR3 coding sequence is TGTGCCAGCAGCCACAGGGCCAGCTCCTACGAGCAGTACTTC. This codes for CASSHRASSYEQYF.

This clone was detected only once. The V and J genes are TRBV9 and TRBJ2-7; 7 nucleotides align to TRBD1. V trimming: 4 bases; J trimming: 5 bases; junction bases outside the gene matches: 9. Per the germline V gene, CDR1 is SGDLS and CDR2 is YYNGEE. The CDR3 spans 14 residues. CDR3 protein: CASSPPTGFHEQYF. In DNA form, the CDR3 reads TGTGCCAGCAGCCCTCCGACAGGGTTCCACGAGCAGTACTTC.

This chain links TRBV27 with TRBJ1-4; D is ambiguous. Germline V lookup: CDR1 MNHEY, CDR2 SMNVEV (reference sequence). The CDR3 is 13 residues long. V lost 1 base and J lost 8, with 8 bases in between. In DNA, the CDR3 is TGTGCCAGCAGTTTATTCATGGGGGAAAAACTGTTTTTT. Its protein is CASSLFMGEKLFF. Together with reference TRBV27 and TRBJ1-4, the CDR3 gives the full variable domain: EAQVTQNPRYLITVTGKKLTVTCSQNMNHEYMSWYRQDPGLGLRQIYYSMNVEVTDKGDVPEGYKVSRKEKRNFPLILESPSPNQTSLYFCASSLFMGEKLFFGSGTQLSVL.

The chain employs TRBV27 and TRBJ2-1; D is possibly TRBD2 (6 bases). Germline V gene lookup returns CDR1 MNHEY and CDR2 SMNVEV (reference sequence). V shed 1 base and J shed 4 bases, with 11 bases lying between them. This CDR3 contains 15 residues. The CDR3 DNA sequence: TGTGCCAGCAGTTTATGGGGGGACGGATACAATGAGCAGTTCTTC. Translation gives CASSLWGDGYNEQFF.

The chain recombines TRBV7-1 with TRBJ2-7; possibly TRBD1 for D (6 bases). TRBV7-1 is an ORF for which the function is uncertain. There are 13 residues in the CDR3. With 6 bases removed from V and 0 bases from J, the gap between germline ends came to 9 bases. This CDR3 reads CASRDSLSYEQYF. The CDR3 coding sequence is TGTGCCAGCAGGGACAGCCTCTCCTACGAGCAGTACTTC.

CDR3 bases: TGCAGCGTTGAAGGCGTCCCGGGATCTGGAAACACCATATATTTT. Its translation is CSVEGVPGSGNTIYF. The chain recombines TRBV29-1 with TRBJ1-3; no firm D call. V shed 1 base and J shed 1 base, with 11 bases lying between them. This CDR3 is built from 15 residues. Germline lookup yields CDR1 SQVTM and CDR2 ANQGSEA.

By share, this clone counts as medium-sized. The chain combines TRBV30 with TRBJ1-1, with D perhaps matching TRBD1 (5 bases). Deletions cut 0 bases from V and 5 bases from J, with 13 bases between. The CDR3 length is 14 residues. Germline lookup yields CDR1 GTSNPN and CDR2 SVGIG (reference sequence). In nucleotides, the CDR3 is TGTGCCTGGAGTGTACATGCAGGGCGGACTGAAGCTTTCTTT. Its protein product is CAWSVHAGRTEAFF.

The V gene is TRBV6-5, the J gene TRBJ1-6, with D possibly being TRBD1 (6 bases). From germline, CDR1 is MNHEY and CDR2 SVGAGI. The V end lost 6 bases, the J end lost 5 bases, and 14 bases lay between the germline ends. The CDR3 length is 15 residues. This chain's CDR3 is CASSQLQGNNSPLHF. The CDR3 nucleotides read TGTGCCAGCAGCCAACTCCAGGGGAATAATTCACCCCTCCACTTT.

This clone was seen more than once but under ten times. The chain has TRBV11-2 and TRBJ2-7; D not resolved. The CDR3 is made up of 11 amino acids. The V end was cut by 3 bases, the J end by 4 bases, with 4 bases between. Germline V gives CDR1 SGHAT, CDR2 FQNNGV. The CDR3 region has the DNA TGTGCCAGCAGCTTGGCGTACGAGCAGTACTTC. It codes for CASSLAYEQYF.

This clone was seen only a few times. The V call is TRBV5-1, the J call TRBJ1-1; the D is unclear. Trimming left V 1 base short and J 1 base short, with 8 bases between. CDR3 length: 14 amino acids. CDR1 is SGHRS, CDR2 YFSETQ, per germline. CDR3: CASSLSATNTEAFF. The CDR3 coding sequence is TGCGCCAGCAGCTTGTCCGCAACGAACACTGAAGCTTTCTTT.

The V and J genes are TRBV7-2 and TRBJ2-1; D unclear. Germline V CDR1 and CDR2: SGHTA, FQGNSA. Between the trimmed V and J ends, which lost 3 bases and 5 bases, there was a span of 2 bases. This CDR3 spans 11 amino acids. As DNA, the CDR3 is TGTGCCAGCAGCTTTCACAATGAGCAGTTCTTC. The encoded protein is CASSFHNEQFF.

As for this clone: A read error may account for a junction end that differs from germline. The chain uses TRBV5-1 and TRBJ2-5; D gene ambiguous. In germline, CDR1 is SGHRS, CDR2 YFSETQ. The CDR3 has 15 amino acids. CDR3 residues: CASSLLANQQGTQYF. For the CDR3, the DNA is TGCGCCAGCAGCTTGTTGGCGAACCAACAAGGGACCCAGTACTTC.

The J gene is TRBJ2-1, the V gene TRBV7-2; D possibly corresponds to TRBD2 (5 bases). The CDR3 has 15 amino acids. V was trimmed by 0 bases and J by 0 bases, leaving 6 bases between them. Germline V CDR1 and CDR2: SGHTA, FQGNSA. CDR3 amino acids: CASSLAGSSYNEQFF. As DNA, the CDR3 is TGTGCCAGCAGCTTAGCGGGGAGCTCCTACAATGAGCAGTTCTTC.

The chain has TRBV11-2 and TRBJ2-3; D uncertain. The CDR3 covers 14 residues. V lost 8 bases and J lost 2, with 14 bases in between. Germline CDR1 reads SGHAT; CDR2 reads FQNNGV. The CDR3 protein is CASENGFLTDTQYF. The CDR3 DNA follows: TGTGCCAGCGAAAACGGGTTCCTCACAGATACGCAGTATTTT.

The J gene is TRBJ2-5, the V gene TRBV25-1; TRBD2 might be the D (5 bases). Trimming stripped 6 bases from V and 7 bases from J, with 12 bases between. CDR1 and CDR2 (germline): MGHDK, SYGVNS. The CDR3 loop spans 12 amino acids. Here the CDR3 DNA reads TGTGCCAGCAGAGCGCAAGGAGGGACCCAGTACTTC. This sequence encodes CASRAQGGTQYF.

The chain joins TRBV14 to TRBJ2-3, with D unresolved. The CDR3 has 15 residues. Deletions cut 1 base from V and 1 base from J, with 9 bases between. The V gene's germline CDR1 is SGHDN and CDR2 FVKESK. The CDR3 region has the DNA TGTGCCAGCAGCCAAGTAGGGTTCGGCACAGATACGCAGTATTTT. Its translation: CASSQVGFGTDTQYF. The full variable domain, in which reference TRBV14 and TRBJ2-3 provide the parts outside the CDR3, is EAGVTQFPSHSVIEKGQTVTLRCDPISGHDNLYWYRRVMGKEIKFLLHFVKESKQDESGMPNNRFLAERTGGTYSTLKVQPAELEDSGVYFCASSQVGFGTDTQYFGPGTRLTVL.

The chain uses TRBV7-9 and TRBJ2-7; TRBD2 is a possible D gene (5 bases). Trimming removed 2 bases at V and 5 bases at J, with 13 bases between. Germline-derived CDR1 and CDR2 are SEHNR and FQNEAQ (reference sequence). The length of the CDR3 is 14 residues. The CDR3 nucleotides are TGTGCCAGCAGCTTAAGGGCGGGCTCAGACGAGCAGTACTTC. Amino acids: CASSLRAGSDEQYF.

The rearrangement links TRBV4-2 to TRBJ2-3; 7 bases agree with TRBD1. The CDR3 loop spans 18 amino acids. With 1 base clipped from V and 1 base from J, the junction kept 11 bases outside the gene matches. The germline V gene has CDR1 LGHNA and CDR2 YNFKEQ. CDR3 DNA sequence: TGTGCCAGCAGCCAAGGGTGGGACAGTGAATATGGCACAGATACGCAGTATTTT. This codes for CASSQGWDSEYGTDTQYF.

The chain couples TRBV10-3 to TRBJ2-2, with D unclear. Trimming removed 3 bases from V and 6 bases from J, with 5 bases in between. This CDR3 contains 12 residues. Germline V gene data show CDR1 as ENHRY and CDR2 as SYGVKD. This CDR3 reads CAISEISGELFF. CDR3 nucleotide sequence: TGTGCCATCAGTGAAATATCCGGGGAGCTGTTTTTT.

This clone showed up just a few times. The chain combines TRBV2 with TRBJ2-7; D might be TRBD1 (6 bases). V lost 6 bases and J lost 0, with 15 bases in between. Germline lookup yields CDR1 SNHLY and CDR2 FYNNEI. CDR3 length: 15 residues. In nucleotides, the CDR3 is TGTGCCAGCAGCCAACCGGGACAAAGCTCCTACGAGCAGTACTTC. Its translation: CASSQPGQSSYEQYF.

The chain combines TRBV6-4 with TRBJ2-2; maybe TRBD2 (6 bases). The germline V gene encodes CDR1 MRHNA and CDR2 SNTAGT. CDR3 length equals 15 residues. V shed 5 bases and J shed 3 bases, with 13 bases lying between them. The DNA of the CDR3 is TGTGCCAGCAGTCGTCTACCGGGGGACACCGGGGAGCTGTTTTTT. Protein sequence: CASSRLPGDTGELFF.

This chain uses TRBV7-8 with TRBJ2-2; D remains ambiguous. Germline V gene lookup returns CDR1 SGHVS and CDR2 FQNEAQ. V was shortened by 0 bases and J by 6 bases, with 5 bases between the two germline ends. This CDR3 comprises 13 residues. This chain's CDR3 is CASSLAKAGELFF. The CDR3 coding sequence is TGTGCCAGCAGCTTAGCGAAGGCCGGGGAGCTGTTTTTT.

The chain links TRBV18 to TRBJ1-2; D not resolved. This CDR3 is built from 13 residues. Germline V gene data show CDR1 as KGHSH and CDR2 as LQKENI. Trimming shortened V by 2 bases and J by 6 bases, and 10 bases separated the two germline ends. The CDR3 spells CASSPEIGNGYTF. DNA for the CDR3: TGTGCCAGCTCACCAGAGATAGGGAATGGCTACACCTTC.

This clone was seen once. The CDR3: CASSEPAEKYGYTF. The CDR3 region has the DNA TGTGCCAGCAGCGAGCCCGCGGAAAAATATGGCTACACCTTC. The V call is TRBV2, the J call TRBJ1-2; D uncertain. The germline V gene encodes CDR1 SNHLY and CDR2 FYNNEI. The CDR3 is 14 residues long. V was cut by 6 bases and J by 5 bases, with 16 bases left in between. The full variable domain, in which reference TRBV2 and TRBJ1-2 provide the parts outside the CDR3, is EPEVTQTPSHQVTQMGQEVILRCVPISNHLYFYWYRQILGQKVEFLVSFYNNEISEKSEIFDDQFSVERPDGSNFTLKIRSTKLEDSAMYFCASSEPAEKYGYTFGSGTRLTVV.

J is TRBJ1-5 and V is TRBV19; D not resolved. This CDR3 contains 15 residues. Germline CDR1 reads LNHDA; CDR2 reads SQIVND (reference sequence). Trimming removed 1 base from V and 5 bases from J, with 12 bases in between. The CDR3 loop reads CASSIVPSSDQPQHF. The DNA of the CDR3 is TGTGCCAGTAGTATAGTGCCTTCCTCGGATCAGCCCCAGCATTTT.

The gene calls are TRBV13 and TRBJ2-2, with 8 bases that match TRBD1. Trimming took 3 bases from V and 6 from J; bases not matched to a gene: 6. CDR1 PRHDT and CDR2 FYEKMQ come from the germline V gene (reference sequence). The CDR3 is 15 residues long. The CDR3 sequence is CASSFSDRESGELFF. CDR3 in DNA: TGTGCCAGCAGCTTCTCGGACAGGGAATCCGGGGAGCTGTTTTTT. The variable domain in full, with the rest retrieved from reference TRBV13 and TRBJ2-2, is AAGVIQSPRHLIKEKRETATLKCYPIPRHDTVYWYQQGPGQDPQFLISFYEKMQSDKGSIPDRFSAQQFSDYHSELNMSSLELGDSALYFCASSFSDRESGELFFGEGSRLTVL.

V usage is TRBV19 and J usage is TRBJ2-5; D assignment may be TRBD1 or TRBD2 (6 bases each). The CDR3 covers 16 residues. V was trimmed by 1 base and J by 5 bases, leaving 17 bases between them. From germline, CDR1 is LNHDA and CDR2 SQIVND (reference sequence). The CDR3 loop is CASSIAGAAGGETQYF. Here the CDR3 DNA reads TGTGCCAGTAGTATAGCAGGGGCTGCCGGGGGTGAGACCCAGTACTTC. The complete variable domain, with remaining parts taken from reference TRBV19 and TRBJ2-5, reads DGGITQSPKYLFRKEGQNVTLSCEQNLNHDAMYWYRQDPGQGLRLIYYSQIVNDFQKGDIAEGYSVSREKKESFPLTVTSAQKNPTAFYLCASSIAGAAGGETQYFGPGTRLLVL.

J is TRBJ2-1 and V is TRBV27; D remains ambiguous. Trimming took off 4 bases at V and 0 bases at J, with 13 bases between the two ends. This CDR3 has 16 residues. In germline, CDR1 is MNHEY, CDR2 SMNVEV (reference sequence). The CDR3 is CASSSSSVSSYNEQFF. Written as DNA, the CDR3 is TGTGCCAGCAGTTCATCTTCTGTCAGCTCCTACAATGAGCAGTTCTTC.

V and J are TRBV27 and TRBJ2-2, with a possible D match to TRBD1 (5 bases). Germline values: CDR1 MNHEY, CDR2 SMNVEV (reference sequence). The CDR3 has 15 residues. The V end was cut by 0 bases, the J end by 5 bases, with 10 bases between. The CDR3 loop reads CASSLSQGGTGELFF. In nucleotides, the CDR3 is TGTGCCAGCAGTTTATCCCAGGGTGGAACCGGGGAGCTGTTTTTT.

The chain carries TRBV4-2 and TRBJ2-7; D unresolved. V gave up 4 bases and J gave up 4 bases, with 17 bases separating them. CDR1 is LGHNA, CDR2 YNFKEQ, per germline. The CDR3 runs 15 residues. The CDR3 loop is CASSPPWSQNYEQYF. The CDR3 region has the DNA TGTGCCAGCAGCCCGCCATGGTCACAAAATTACGAGCAGTACTTC.